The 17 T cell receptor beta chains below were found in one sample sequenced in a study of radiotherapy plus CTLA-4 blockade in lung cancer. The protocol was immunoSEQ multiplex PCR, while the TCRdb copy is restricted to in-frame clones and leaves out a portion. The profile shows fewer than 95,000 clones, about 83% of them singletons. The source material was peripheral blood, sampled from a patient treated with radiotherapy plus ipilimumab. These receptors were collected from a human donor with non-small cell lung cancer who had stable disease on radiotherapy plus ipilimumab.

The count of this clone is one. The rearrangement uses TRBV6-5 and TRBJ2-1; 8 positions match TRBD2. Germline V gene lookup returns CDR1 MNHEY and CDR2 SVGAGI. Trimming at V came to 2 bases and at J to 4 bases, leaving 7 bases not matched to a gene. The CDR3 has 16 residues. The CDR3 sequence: CASSYGGGRRYNEQFF. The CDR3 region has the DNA TGTGCCAGCAGTTACGGCGGGGGGAGGAGGTACAATGAGCAGTTCTTC.

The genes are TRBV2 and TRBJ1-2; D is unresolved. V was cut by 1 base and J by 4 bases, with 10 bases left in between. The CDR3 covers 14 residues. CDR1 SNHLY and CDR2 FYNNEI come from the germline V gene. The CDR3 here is CASSEEKAVYGYTF. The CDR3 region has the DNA TGTGCCAGCAGTGAAGAAAAAGCTGTCTATGGCTACACCTTC. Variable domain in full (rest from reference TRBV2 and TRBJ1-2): EPEVTQTPSHQVTQMGQEVILRCVPISNHLYFYWYRQILGQKVEFLVSFYNNEISEKSEIFDDQFSVERPDGSNFTLKIRSTKLEDSAMYFCASSEEKAVYGYTFGSGTRLTVV.

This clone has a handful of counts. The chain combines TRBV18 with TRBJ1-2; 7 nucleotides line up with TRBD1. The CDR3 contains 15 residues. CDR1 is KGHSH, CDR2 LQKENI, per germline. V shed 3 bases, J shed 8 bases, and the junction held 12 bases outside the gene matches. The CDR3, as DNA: TGTGCCAGCTCACCCCTTGGAGGGGGCGGAGGCGGCTACACCTTC. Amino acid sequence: CASSPLGGGGGGYTF.

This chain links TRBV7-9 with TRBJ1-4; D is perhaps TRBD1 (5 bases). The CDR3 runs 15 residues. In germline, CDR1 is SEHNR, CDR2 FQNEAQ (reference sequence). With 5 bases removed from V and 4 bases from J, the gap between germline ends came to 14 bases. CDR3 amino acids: CASSAGTAFNEKLFF. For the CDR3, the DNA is TGTGCCAGCAGCGCCGGGACCGCCTTTAATGAAAAACTGTTTTTT.

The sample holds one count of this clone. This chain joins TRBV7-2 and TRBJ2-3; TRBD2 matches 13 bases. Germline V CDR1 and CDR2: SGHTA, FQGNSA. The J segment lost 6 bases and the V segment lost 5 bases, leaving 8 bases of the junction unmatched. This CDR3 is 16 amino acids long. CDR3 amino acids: CASSPTSGGASDTQYF. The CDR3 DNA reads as TGTGCCAGCAGCCCCACTAGCGGGGGGGCCTCTGATACGCAGTATTTT.

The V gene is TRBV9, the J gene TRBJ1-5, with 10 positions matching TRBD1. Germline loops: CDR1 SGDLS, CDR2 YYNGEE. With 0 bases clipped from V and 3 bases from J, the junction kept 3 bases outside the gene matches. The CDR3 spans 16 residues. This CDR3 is CASSVGTGGSNQPQHF. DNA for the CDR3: TGTGCCAGCAGCGTAGGGACAGGGGGATCCAATCAGCCCCAGCATTTT.

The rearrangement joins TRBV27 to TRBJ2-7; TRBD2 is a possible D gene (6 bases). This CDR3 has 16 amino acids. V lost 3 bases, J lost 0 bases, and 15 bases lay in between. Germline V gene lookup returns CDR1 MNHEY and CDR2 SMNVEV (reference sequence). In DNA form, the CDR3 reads TGTGCCAGCAGTTTGGATGCGGCGGGGCCCTCCTACGAGCAGTACTTC. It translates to CASSLDAAGPSYEQYF.

The DNA of the CDR3 is TGTGCCAGCAGGATATCTGGGGCCAACGTCCTGACTTTC. It codes for CASRISGANVLTF. The genes are TRBV27 and TRBJ2-6; D ambiguous. The ends were cut back, 6 bases at V and 1 base at J, with 4 bases in the middle. Germline CDR1 MNHEY, CDR2 SMNVEV (reference sequence). The CDR3 is 13 amino acids.

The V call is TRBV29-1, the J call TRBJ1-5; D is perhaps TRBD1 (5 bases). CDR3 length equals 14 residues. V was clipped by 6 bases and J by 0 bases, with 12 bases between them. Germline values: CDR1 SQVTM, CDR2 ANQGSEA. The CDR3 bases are TGCAGCGTGAGGGACGGGTATAGCAATCAGCCCCAGCATTTT. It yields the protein CSVRDGYSNQPQHF.

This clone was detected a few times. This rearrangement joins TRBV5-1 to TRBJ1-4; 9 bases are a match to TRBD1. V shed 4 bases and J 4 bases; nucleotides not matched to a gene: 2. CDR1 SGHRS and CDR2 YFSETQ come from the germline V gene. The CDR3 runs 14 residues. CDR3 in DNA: TGCGCCAGCAGCCGGACAGGGGTTAATGAAAAACTGTTTTTT. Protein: CASSRTGVNEKLFF.

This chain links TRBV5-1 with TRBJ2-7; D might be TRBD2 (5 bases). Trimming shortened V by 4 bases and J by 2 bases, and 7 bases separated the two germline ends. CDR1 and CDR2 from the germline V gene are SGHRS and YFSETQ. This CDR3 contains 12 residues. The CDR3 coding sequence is TGCGCCAGCAGCCCGGGAACCTACGAGCAGTACTTC. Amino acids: CASSPGTYEQYF.

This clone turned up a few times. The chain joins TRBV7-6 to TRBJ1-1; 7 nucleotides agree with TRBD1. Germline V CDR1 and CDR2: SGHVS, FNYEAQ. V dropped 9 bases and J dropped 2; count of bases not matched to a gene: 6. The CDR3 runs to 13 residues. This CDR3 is CASGTDLNTEAFF. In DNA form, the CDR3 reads TGTGCCAGTGGGACAGACCTTAACACTGAAGCTTTCTTT.

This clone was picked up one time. CDR3 nucleotide sequence: TGTGCCAGCAGTGAAAATGTGTATTCTGCCTACAATGAGCAGTTCTTC. Protein: CASSENVYSAYNEQFF. The rearrangement joins TRBV2 to TRBJ2-1, with D hard to call. Germline CDR1 SNHLY, CDR2 FYNNEI. This CDR3 has 16 residues. V shed 2 bases and J shed 2 bases, with 13 bases lying between them.

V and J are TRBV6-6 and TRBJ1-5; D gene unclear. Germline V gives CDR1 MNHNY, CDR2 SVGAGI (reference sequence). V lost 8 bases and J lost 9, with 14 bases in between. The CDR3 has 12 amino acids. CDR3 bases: TGTGCCAGCGGTCCGCCGAGAAGGCCCCAGCATTTT. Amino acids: CASGPPRRPQHF.

Here the CDR3 reads CASSERSANTEAFF. The CDR3 nucleotides are TGTGCCAGCAGTGAAAGGTCGGCGAACACTGAAGCTTTCTTT. The rearrangement joins TRBV6-1 to TRBJ1-1; D is unresolved. Germline loops: CDR1 MNHNS, CDR2 SASEGT. The V end was cut by 2 bases, the J end by 1 base, with 8 bases between. The length of the CDR3 is 14 residues.

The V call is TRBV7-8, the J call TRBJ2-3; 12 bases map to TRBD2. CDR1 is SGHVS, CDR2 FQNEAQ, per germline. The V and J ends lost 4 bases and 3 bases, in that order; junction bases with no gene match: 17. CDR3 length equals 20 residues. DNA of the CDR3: TGTGCCAGCAGCTCACTCCAGACCCCGCTGACTAGCGGGGGTACAGATACGCAGTATTTT. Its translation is CASSSLQTPLTSGGTDTQYF.

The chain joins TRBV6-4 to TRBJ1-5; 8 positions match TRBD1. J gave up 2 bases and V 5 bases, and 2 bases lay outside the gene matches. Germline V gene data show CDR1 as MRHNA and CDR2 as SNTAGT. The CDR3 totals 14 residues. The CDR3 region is CASSPTGGNQPQHF. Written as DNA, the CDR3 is TGTGCCAGCAGTCCGACAGGGGGCAATCAGCCCCAGCATTTT.